Listed here are 15 T cell receptor beta chains from one sample, sequenced in a study of cytomegalovirus exposure and HLA in healthy donors. Primers for the PCR totalled 60 Vbeta and 13 Jbeta. Clones were sequenced by immunoSEQ multiplex PCR, and TCRdb holds only the in-frame ones, with some missing. The sample lists some 180,000 clones; 82% were seen once. The sample comprised PBMCs. The receptors were sampled from a man in his forties or fifties in good health and CMV-seronegative.

J is TRBJ1-1 and V is TRBV30; D is uncertain. V shed 4 bases and J shed 0 bases, with 9 bases lying between them. This CDR3 contains 13 residues. CDR1 GTSNPN and CDR2 SVGIG come from the germline V gene (reference sequence). The CDR3 region has the DNA TGTGCCTGGAATAAGGGAGTGAACACTGAAGCTTTCTTT. The encoded protein is CAWNKGVNTEAFF.

The chain couples TRBV15 to TRBJ2-5, with 9 bases that match TRBD1. The DNA end favors TRBJ2-7, so the J call may be wrong. Germline V gives CDR1 LNHNV, CDR2 YYDKDF (reference sequence). This CDR3 spans 14 amino acids. This chain's CDR3 is CATSRGQGWAEQYF. CDR3 in DNA: TGTGCCACATCACGGGGACAGGGTTGGGCCGAGCAGTACTTC.

This chain links TRBV7-9 with TRBJ2-4, with 8 positions matching TRBD1. V lost 5 bases, J lost 8 bases, and 8 bases stayed unmatched. The CDR3 covers 14 residues. In germline, CDR1 is SEHNR, CDR2 FQNEAQ (reference sequence). CDR3 region: CASSLTGGRDIQYF. The CDR3 region has the DNA TGTGCCAGCAGCCTAACAGGGGGAAGGGACATTCAGTACTTC.

The chain combines TRBV11-2 with TRBJ2-1; 7 nucleotides agree with TRBD2. The CDR3 runs to 16 residues. J gave up 6 bases and V 5 bases, and 13 bases lay outside the gene matches. Germline lookup yields CDR1 SGHAT and CDR2 FQNNGV. In DNA, the CDR3 is TGTGCCAGCAGCCCCCAACCCGGGACTAACTCCAATGAGCAGTTCTTC. It specifies CASSPQPGTNSNEQFF.

The rearrangement links TRBV19 to TRBJ2-2, with TRBD2 matching 13 bases. V shed 4 bases, J shed 6 bases, and the junction held 2 bases outside the gene matches. This CDR3 contains 15 residues. Germline V gives CDR1 LNHDA, CDR2 SQIVND (reference sequence). The CDR3, as DNA: TGTGCCAGTAGTAGGACTAGCGGGAGACCCGGGGAGCTGTTTTTT. It translates to CASSRTSGRPGELFF.

This rearrangement joins TRBV2 to TRBJ1-1, with TRBD1 matching over 12 bases. The CDR3 sequence is 14 residues long. Looked up from germline, CDR1 is SNHLY and CDR2 is FYNNEI. J gave up 6 bases and V 5 bases, and 4 bases lay outside the gene matches. DNA for the CDR3: TGTGCCAGCAGTACGGGACAGGGGGCCCCTGAAGCTTTCTTT. This translates into CASSTGQGAPEAFF.

This clone was seen more than once but under ten times. This rearrangement joins TRBV19 to TRBJ1-1; TRBD1 might be the D (5 bases). In germline, CDR1 is LNHDA, CDR2 SQIVND (reference sequence). The germline V and J ends were trimmed by 2 bases and 8 bases, with 12 bases remaining between them. The CDR3 is 13 residues long. The DNA of the CDR3 is TGTGCCAGTAGTATACTCAAGGGGCCCGAAGCTTTCTTT. It translates to CASSILKGPEAFF. Together with reference TRBV19 and TRBJ1-1, the CDR3 gives the full variable domain: DGGITQSPKYLFRKEGQNVTLSCEQNLNHDAMYWYRQDPGQGLRLIYYSQIVNDFQKGDIAEGYSVSREKKESFPLTVTSAQKNPTAFYLCASSILKGPEAFFGQGTRLTVV.

The chain combines TRBV7-3 with TRBJ2-1; D not certain. V gave up 2 bases and J gave up 5 bases, with 7 bases separating them. The V gene's germline CDR1 is SGHTA and CDR2 FQGTGA. The CDR3 is 13 amino acids. The CDR3 DNA reads as TGTGCCAGCAGCTTAGCTGCGAACAATGAGCAGTTCTTC. Translated: CASSLAANNEQFF.

This clone has just a few counts. V and J are TRBV30 and TRBJ1-3; unclear D gene. V lost 8 bases and J lost 0, with 11 bases in between. Germline assignment: CDR1 GTSNPN and CDR2 SVGIG (reference sequence). The CDR3 totals 13 residues. CDR3 in DNA: TGTGCCGCCTCCGACACCTCTGGAAACACCATATATTTT. Amino acids: CAASDTSGNTIYF.

CDR3 sequence: CASSQGPGSSGANVLTF. The CDR3 DNA reads TGCGCCAGCAGCCAGGGCCCCGGGAGCTCTGGGGCCAACGTCCTGACTTTC. The V and J genes are TRBV5-1 and TRBJ2-6, with D maybe TRBD2 (6 bases). Germline V lookup: CDR1 SGHRS, CDR2 YFSETQ. The CDR3 covers 17 residues. V shed 4 bases and J shed 0 bases, with 14 bases lying between them.

The rearrangement links TRBV6-5 to TRBJ2-2; weak D call: TRBD1 (6 bases). The CDR3 has 15 amino acids. Germline V gene sequence: CDR1 MNHEY, CDR2 SVGAGI. Trimming left V 6 bases short and J 4 bases short, with 15 bases between. The CDR3 region is CASRVSDSITGELFF. DNA for the CDR3: TGTGCCAGCAGAGTATCGGACAGTATCACCGGGGAGCTGTTTTTT.

The DNA of the CDR3 is TGTGCCAGCAGTTCCGGTTTGAACACTGAAGCTTTCTTT. Translation gives CASSSGLNTEAFF. The V gene is TRBV7-9, the J gene TRBJ1-1; no firm D call. Deletions cut 6 bases from V and 0 bases from J, with 8 bases between. The CDR3 has 13 residues. From germline, CDR1 is SEHNR and CDR2 FQNEAQ (reference sequence).

This chain links TRBV25-1 with TRBJ2-7; weak D call: TRBD1 (6 bases). The CDR3 extends over 14 amino acids. Germline V gene sequence: CDR1 MGHDK, CDR2 SYGVNS. Trimming took off 6 bases at V and 1 base at J, with 13 bases between the two ends. The CDR3 DNA follows: TGTGCCAGCAGCCCACCCGGACAGTCCTACGAGCAGTACTTC. It translates to CASSPPGQSYEQYF.

The CDR3 loop reads CASSDGGSNRTEAFF. The CDR3 DNA sequence: TGTGCCAGCAGTGACGGGGGGAGTAACCGCACTGAAGCTTTCTTT. This rearrangement joins TRBV6-4 to TRBJ1-1; a weak D match, TRBD1 (5 bases). CDR1 and CDR2 from the germline V gene are MRHNA and SNTAGT. The V gene lost 2 bases and the J gene lost 4 bases, with 14 bases spanning the gap. The CDR3 sequence is 15 residues long.

This clone was picked up one time. The chain has TRBV7-9 and TRBJ2-1, with D possibly TRBD1 on 6 matching bases. The V gene lost 1 base and the J gene lost 3 bases, with 13 bases spanning the gap. The CDR3 totals 16 residues. CDR1 is SEHNR and CDR2 is FQNEAQ in the germline V gene (reference sequence). The CDR3 coding sequence is TGTGCCAGCAGCTTAGTTCTGGGGGCGGTCTACAATGAGCAGTTCTTC. Protein product: CASSLVLGAVYNEQFF.